This T cell receptor (beta chain) was found in a study of cytomegalovirus exposure and HLA in healthy donors. Study-level findings and limits: Sequencing had likely introduced a cluster of highly shared sequence variants as an artifact. A later analysis associated 15,000 or so TCR beta sequences with HLA alleles at a 0.05 false discovery rate.

This clone was seen a handful of times. The antigen is undetermined. Germline-derived CDR1 and CDR2 are SQVTM and ANQGSEA. J gave up 3 bases and V 2 bases, and 10 bases lay outside the gene matches. The CDR3 covers 16 residues. Use of 60 Vbeta and 13 Jbeta primers characterized the PCR. Per the study methods: Unique TCR beta chains numbered approximately 80 million in a later analysis, with about 11 million shared. Here immunoSEQ multiplex PCR was the method, and the copy in TCRdb shows in-frame clones only, minus some. V and J calls and clone size are given by that table; D and trimming were obtained from the DNA. The table lists tens of thousands of clones, 70% to 80% of them singletons, with approximately 7.8% in the top ten.

The specimen was PBMCs. The receptor comes from a man in his 60s in good health and CMV-seronegative. V is TRBV29-1 and J is TRBJ2-3; the match to TRBD2 covers 8 bases. The CDR3 DNA sequence: TGCAGCGTTGAATATTTCCGGGAGGGCCAGACAGATACGCAGTATTTT. As protein: CSVEYFREGQTDTQYF.